These 20 T cell receptor beta chains came from one sample sequenced in a study of CD8 T cells in Susac syndrome (dated by TCRdb to the late 2010s). Libraries were constructed by the immunoSEQ multiplex PCR assay. RNA was extracted using the RNeasy kit, and about 0.5 to 1 microgram was reverse transcribed with random hexamers. TCRdb reprocessing: public reads trimmed at Q25 with fastp, clones called with MiXCR, in-frame beta chains kept. For every CDR3 protein sequence, its rows merge into one entry that carries the most common genes and DNA. Here the sample has roughly 140,000 distinct CDR3 sequences; approximately 96% occur a single time. In total, the top ten clones hold roughly 0.21% of the sample. The sample was CD8+ T cells from PBMCs. The receptors were gathered from a human donor with multiple sclerosis.

This chain uses TRBV9 with TRBJ2-3; the D gene could be TRBD1 or TRBD2 (5 bases each). The V and J ends lost 2 bases and 2 bases respectively, with 9 bases between them. Germline-derived CDR1 and CDR2 are SGDLS and YYNGEE. The CDR3 runs to 14 residues. CDR3 sequence: CASSVGRATDTQYF. CDR3 nucleotides: TGTGCCAGCAGCGTGGGACGGGCCACAGATACGCAGTATTTT.

The count of this clonotype is one. V and J are TRBV6-2 or TRBV6-3 and TRBJ1-5, with D unresolved. Germline V gene sequence: CDR1 MNHEY, CDR2 SVGEGT. Trimming took 5 bases from V and 6 from J, leaving 11 bases between them. CDR3 length: 13 amino acids. CDR3 sequence (DNA): TGTGCCAGCAGTCTGATAGGCATTCAGCCCCAGCATTTT. Translated, it gives CASSLIGIQPQHF.

The rearrangement links TRBV24-1 to TRBJ1-1; D possibly corresponds to TRBD1 (5 bases). Between the trimmed V and J ends, which lost 3 bases and 1 base, there was a span of 8 bases. The germline V gene has CDR1 KGHDR and CDR2 SFDVKD. The CDR3 length is 14 residues. Here the CDR3 DNA reads TGTGCCACCAGTGATACCGACAGGAACACTGAAGCTTTCTTT. This encodes CATSDTDRNTEAFF.

CDR3 sequence reads: CAWSRTSLDANEQFF. CDR3 DNA: TGTGCCTGGAGTCGGACTAGCTTGGACGCCAATGAGCAGTTCTTC. This chain joins TRBV30 and TRBJ2-1, with 8 bases aligning to TRBD2. The CDR3 spans 15 residues. Germline V gene lookup returns CDR1 GTSNPN and CDR2 SVGIG (reference sequence). J gave up 6 bases and V 2 bases, and 9 bases lay outside the gene matches.

J is TRBJ2-7 and V is TRBV4-1; D is undetermined. Germline CDR1 MGHRA, CDR2 YSYEKL. CDR3 length equals 16 residues. V was shortened by 0 bases and J by 6 bases, with 18 bases between the two germline ends. The CDR3 nucleotides read TGCGCCAGCAGCCAAGAGGCAGGCCTACCCCTCAGCGAGCAGTACTTC. This gives the protein CASSQEAGLPLSEQYF.

The rearrangement uses TRBV2 and TRBJ1-5; 10 positions match TRBD1. CDR1 and CDR2 (germline): SNHLY, FYNNEI. The CDR3 totals 18 residues. V trimming: 4 bases; J trimming: 1 base; junction bases outside the gene matches: 10. CDR3 protein: CASSGWDRGIGSNQPQHF. The CDR3 nucleotides are TGTGCCAGCAGTGGTTGGGACAGGGGTATAGGGAGCAATCAGCCCCAGCATTTT.

The chain joins TRBV29-1 to TRBJ1-2; no reliable D call. The CDR3 has 14 amino acids. CDR1 and CDR2 (germline): SQVTM, ANQGSEA. V lost 5 bases, J lost 7 bases, and 20 bases lay in between. CDR3 DNA: TGCAGCGTTCTCACGGGAAGGGAGTACGGTGGCTACACCTTC. It is translated as CSVLTGREYGGYTF.

The V gene is TRBV5-4, the J gene TRBJ2-7, with TRBD1 identical over 10 bases. CDR3 length: 15 amino acids. Germline CDR1 is SGHNT and CDR2 is YYREEE (reference sequence). The J segment lost 5 bases and the V segment lost 1 base, leaving 6 bases of the junction unmatched. This CDR3 reads CASSLSGTGAHEQYF. In nucleotides, the CDR3 is TGTGCCAGCAGCTTGTCCGGGACAGGGGCCCACGAGCAGTACTTC.

The chain carries TRBV12-3 or TRBV12-4 and TRBJ2-1; D gene uncertain. V lost 3 bases and J lost 4, with 7 bases in between. The CDR3 is made up of 13 amino acids. The CDR3 DNA reads as TGTGCCAGCAGTTTGAGCCCGTACAATGAGCAGTTCTTC. It yields the protein CASSLSPYNEQFF.

The chain carries TRBV12-3 or TRBV12-4 and TRBJ1-1; D is undetermined. Trimming stripped 5 bases from V and 10 bases from J, with 29 bases between. The CDR3 has 17 residues. DNA for the CDR3: TGTGCCAGCAGTCCCGAGGGAGAACTCGGCCACCACGCAGGAGCTTTCTTT. The encoded protein is CASSPEGELGHHAGAFF.

This clonotype came up once. V gene TRBV20-1 combines with J gene TRBJ1-1; 8 positions match TRBD1. The V segment lost 0 bases and the J segment 7 bases; nucleotides outside the gene matches: 7. Germline CDR1 and CDR2: DFQATT and SNEGSKA (reference sequence). The CDR3 spans 14 residues. In nucleotides, the CDR3 is TGCAGTGCTAGAGATCTCGACAGGGGACGTGAAGCTTTCTTT. It yields the protein CSARDLDRGREAFF.

V is TRBV4-1 and J is TRBJ2-1, with a possible D match to TRBD1 (6 bases). Trimming took 1 base from V and 12 from J, leaving 19 bases between them. This CDR3 spans 15 amino acids. Germline loops: CDR1 MGHRA, CDR2 YSYEKL. CDR3 region: CASSQGTAPTIGQFF. For the CDR3, the DNA is TGCGCCAGCAGCCAAGGGACAGCCCCCACAATCGGGCAGTTCTTC.

The V call is TRBV27, the J call TRBJ2-1, with D tentatively TRBD2 (6 bases). This CDR3 comprises 15 residues. Germline V CDR1 and CDR2: MNHEY, SMNVEV (reference sequence). The germline V and J ends were trimmed by 6 bases and 3 bases, with 15 bases remaining between them. CDR3 DNA: TGTGCCAGCAGCCCCCCGGGGGAGAGCTACAATGAGCAGTTCTTC. It is translated as CASSPPGESYNEQFF.

The CDR3 is CSVEGAQGLNTEAFF. The CDR3 DNA reads TGCAGCGTTGAAGGGGCCCAAGGACTGAACACTGAAGCTTTCTTT. The chain uses TRBV29-1 and TRBJ1-1; D not certain. The V end lost 1 base, the J end lost 0 bases, and 12 bases lay between the germline ends. This CDR3 spans 15 amino acids. Germline CDR1 and CDR2: SQVTM and ANQGSEA.

The rearrangement uses TRBV7-8 and TRBJ2-6, with 7 nucleotides matching TRBD1. The CDR3 is made up of 16 amino acids. Per germline, CDR1 SGHVS and CDR2 FQNEAQ. The trim removed 10 bases at V and 1 base at J, leaving 10 bases unmatched. CDR3 in DNA: TGTGCCACTAGACAGGGAAAAGGTTCTGGGGCCAACGTCCTGACTTTC. This translates into CATRQGKGSGANVLTF.

This rearrangement joins TRBV28 to TRBJ2-1, with 11 bases lining up with TRBD2. Germline CDR1 MDHEN, CDR2 SYDVKM. The CDR3 is 17 amino acids. The J segment lost 1 base and the V segment lost 6 bases, leaving 8 bases of the junction unmatched. CDR3 coding DNA: TGTGCCAGCAGGGCCGGACTAGCGGGTCTGTCCTACAATGAGCAGTTCTTC. The encoded protein is CASRAGLAGLSYNEQFF.

The chain combines TRBV7-8 with TRBJ2-7; D not resolved. V lost 1 base, J lost 1 base, and 2 bases lay in between. The CDR3 has 12 residues. The germline V gene has CDR1 SGHVS and CDR2 FQNEAQ. The CDR3 sequence: CASSLVSYEQYF. In DNA, the CDR3 is TGTGCCAGCAGCTTAGTATCCTACGAGCAGTACTTC.

The genes are TRBV12-3 or TRBV12-4 and TRBJ1-1; TRBD1 is a possible D gene (6 bases). The CDR3 totals 14 residues. V was clipped by 7 bases and J by 10 bases, with 22 bases between them. CDR3 loop: CASTIGSGGKRAFF. DNA of the CDR3: TGTGCCAGCACTATCGGATCTGGGGGCAAGAGAGCTTTCTTT.

This clonotype occurred a few times. The chain carries TRBV29-1 and TRBJ1-2; 8 bases align to TRBD1. After removal of 1 base from V and 5 bases from J, the junction contained 6 bases not matched to a gene. Germline lookup yields CDR1 SQVTM and CDR2 ANQGSEA. The CDR3 has 14 amino acids. CDR3 in amino acids: CSVEAQGAGYGYTF. In DNA form, the CDR3 reads TGCAGCGTTGAAGCCCAGGGGGCCGGGTATGGCTACACCTTC.

This chain connects TRBV11-2 to TRBJ2-7, with D perhaps TRBD1 or TRBD2 (5 bases each). CDR3 length: 13 residues. The germline gives CDR1 SGHAT, CDR2 FQNNGV. Trimming left V 5 bases short and J 3 bases short, with 11 bases between. The CDR3 spells CASSPGRFYEQYF. The CDR3 nucleotides are TGTGCCAGCAGCCCGGGACGGTTCTACGAGCAGTACTTC.